Shown below are 14 T cell receptor beta chains from a single sample sequenced in a study of shared clonotypes between healthy human individuals. Assay: immunoSEQ multiplex PCR; the TCRdb copy retains only in-frame clones and omits some. The sample contains some 1.5 million clones, 98% of which appear only once. Sample: naive CD4+ T cells sorted from blood. Noted subset: CD45RA+ positively selected. These receptors came from a man aged 25-45 years in good health.

The genes are TRBV7-8 and TRBJ1-1; TRBD1 is a possible D gene (6 bases). In germline, CDR1 is SGHVS, CDR2 FQNEAQ. This CDR3 has 15 amino acids. Trimming took off 5 bases at V and 3 bases at J, with 16 bases between the two ends. CDR3 nucleotides: TGTGCCAGCAGCCCCTCCCTGGCAGGGGACACTGAAGCTTTCTTT. Protein product: CASSPSLAGDTEAFF.

The gene calls are TRBV9 and TRBJ2-5, with TRBD1 identical over 8 bases. Per germline, CDR1 SGDLS and CDR2 YYNGEE. The CDR3 is 14 amino acids. Unmatched junction bases numbered 3, after V lost 4 bases and J lost 1 base. The CDR3 sequence: CASSSGQGQETQYF. The CDR3 DNA sequence: TGTGCCAGCAGCTCCGGACAGGGCCAAGAGACCCAGTACTTC. Together with reference TRBV9 and TRBJ2-5, the CDR3 gives the full variable domain: DSGVTQTPKHLITATGQRVTLRCSPRSGDLSVYWYQQSLDQGLQFLIQYYNGEERAKGNILERFSAQQFPDLHSELNLSSLELGDSALYFCASSSGQGQETQYFGPGTRLLVL.

As concerns this clone: This sample also contains other DNA sequences that code for the same CDR3. The J gene is TRBJ1-4, the V gene TRBV5-5; unclear D gene. V lost 5 bases and J 0 bases, leaving 8 bases between the germline ends. CDR3 length: 14 residues. Germline loops: CDR1 SGHKS, CDR2 YYEKEE (reference sequence). CDR3 amino acids: CASSSYATNEKLFF. The CDR3 DNA follows: TGTGCCAGCAGTTCGTATGCAACTAATGAAAAACTGTTTTTT.

The V call is TRBV5-1, the J call TRBJ1-2; D possibly corresponds to TRBD1 (5 bases). Germline V lookup: CDR1 SGHRS, CDR2 YFSETQ. The V end was cut by 0 bases, the J end by 6 bases, with 18 bases between. This CDR3 comprises 16 residues. In nucleotides, the CDR3 is TGCGCCAGCAGCTTGGAGGTCCGGCTCCGGGGGGATGGCTACACCTTC. Amino acid sequence: CASSLEVRLRGDGYTF.

V gene TRBV6-1 combines with J gene TRBJ1-4, with D possibly TRBD1 on 6 matching bases. The V gene's germline CDR1 is MNHNS and CDR2 SASEGT. This CDR3 spans 15 amino acids. The V end was cut by 6 bases, the J end by 0 bases, with 11 bases between. CDR3 nucleotides: TGTGCCAGCAGGGCGCACAGGGCAACTAATGAAAAACTGTTTTTT. Its translation is CASRAHRATNEKLFF.

With regard to this clone: Different DNA sequences within this sample yield the same CDR3. The chain recombines TRBV28 with TRBJ2-2; no clear D. V was cut by 7 bases and J by 2 bases, with 5 bases left in between. Germline V gene lookup returns CDR1 MDHEN and CDR2 SYDVKM. The CDR3 totals 12 residues. CDR3 nucleotides: TGTGCCAGCAATCTAAACACCGGGGAGCTGTTTTTT. It codes for CASNLNTGELFF.

J is TRBJ2-1 and V is TRBV5-6; 10 bases agree with TRBD2. This CDR3 contains 17 residues. V trimming: 2 bases; J trimming: 3 bases; junction bases outside the gene matches: 8. Looked up from germline, CDR1 is SGHDT and CDR2 is YYEEEE. This chain's CDR3 is CASSFASGSAFYNEQFF. CDR3 in DNA: TGTGCCAGCAGCTTCGCTAGCGGGAGTGCGTTCTACAATGAGCAGTTCTTC.

The J gene is TRBJ2-1, the V gene TRBV7-9; 10 bases agree with TRBD2. This CDR3 region has 17 residues. Per the germline V gene, CDR1 is SEHNR and CDR2 is FQNEAQ (reference sequence). The V gene end was trimmed by 1 base and the J gene end by 8 bases; junction bases not matched to a gene: 11. This CDR3 reads CASSLDPGLARSHEQFF. CDR3 in DNA: TGTGCCAGCAGCTTAGACCCGGGACTAGCGCGAAGCCATGAGCAGTTCTTC.

This chain joins TRBV29-1 and TRBJ2-7; the D gene is possibly TRBD2 (5 bases). This CDR3 comprises 16 residues. With 6 bases removed from V and 2 bases from J, the gap between germline ends came to 23 bases. Germline CDR1 SQVTM, CDR2 ANQGSEA. CDR3 sequence reads: CSVRSGDPGEAYEQYF. CDR3 nucleotide sequence: TGCAGCGTCAGGTCCGGTGACCCCGGGGAAGCCTACGAGCAGTACTTC.

This chain links TRBV7-3 with TRBJ2-2; weak D call: TRBD1 (5 bases). The CDR3 extends over 15 amino acids. With 5 bases removed from V and 4 bases from J, the gap between germline ends came to 14 bases. From germline, CDR1 is SGHTA and CDR2 FQGTGA. The chain's CDR3 is CASSRGDSSTGELFF. CDR3 sequence (DNA): TGTGCCAGCAGCCGCGGCGACAGTAGCACCGGGGAGCTGTTTTTT.

This clone was picked up one time. CDR3 nucleotides: TGTGCCAGCAGTTTATTGGGACGATTTAGCAATCAGCCCCAGCATTTT. This encodes CASSLLGRFSNQPQHF. The chain carries TRBV27 and TRBJ1-5; perhaps TRBD1 as D (5 bases). With 1 base removed from V and 0 bases from J, the gap between germline ends came to 10 bases. Germline CDR1 is MNHEY and CDR2 is SMNVEV (reference sequence). This CDR3 has 16 amino acids.

The chain joins TRBV5-1 to TRBJ2-1; 8 bases align to TRBD2. Germline CDR1 and CDR2: SGHRS and YFSETQ. The CDR3 is made up of 14 amino acids. J was trimmed by 6 bases and V by 3 bases; bases with no gene match: 5. The CDR3 nucleotides are TGCGCCAGCAGCTCCAGCGGGAGTGGCAATGAGCAGTTCTTC. This translates into CASSSSGSGNEQFF.

The chain links TRBV11-2 to TRBJ2-7; tentatively, D is TRBD2 (5 bases). This CDR3 is 15 amino acids long. CDR1 is SGHAT, CDR2 FQNNGV, per germline. The V end lost 6 bases, the J end lost 3 bases, and 18 bases lay between the germline ends. This chain's CDR3 is CASSLGRAPDYEQYF. The CDR3 DNA reads as TGTGCCAGCAGTCTAGGGCGGGCCCCCGACTACGAGCAGTACTTC.

The chain employs TRBV19 and TRBJ1-1; maybe TRBD1 (5 bases). Per germline, CDR1 LNHDA and CDR2 SQIVND (reference sequence). The CDR3 extends over 15 amino acids. The ends were cut back, 3 bases at V and 1 base at J, with 12 bases in the middle. This chain's CDR3 is CASSIRGGENTEAFF. In nucleotides, the CDR3 is TGTGCCAGTAGTATTCGGGGGGGAGAGAACACTGAAGCTTTCTTT.